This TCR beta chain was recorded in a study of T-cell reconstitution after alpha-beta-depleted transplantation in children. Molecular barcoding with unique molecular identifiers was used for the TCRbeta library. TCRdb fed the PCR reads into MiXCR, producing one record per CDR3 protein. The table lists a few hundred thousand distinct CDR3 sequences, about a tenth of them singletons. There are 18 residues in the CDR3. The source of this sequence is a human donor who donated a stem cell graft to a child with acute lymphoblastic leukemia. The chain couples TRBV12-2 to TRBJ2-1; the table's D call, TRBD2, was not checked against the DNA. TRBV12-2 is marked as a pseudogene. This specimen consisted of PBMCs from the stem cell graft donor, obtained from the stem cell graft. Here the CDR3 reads CASRLAMIGTPRYGEQFF. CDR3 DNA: TGTGCAAGTCGCTTAGCGATGATCGGGACTCCCCGATATGGTGAGCAGTTCTTC.